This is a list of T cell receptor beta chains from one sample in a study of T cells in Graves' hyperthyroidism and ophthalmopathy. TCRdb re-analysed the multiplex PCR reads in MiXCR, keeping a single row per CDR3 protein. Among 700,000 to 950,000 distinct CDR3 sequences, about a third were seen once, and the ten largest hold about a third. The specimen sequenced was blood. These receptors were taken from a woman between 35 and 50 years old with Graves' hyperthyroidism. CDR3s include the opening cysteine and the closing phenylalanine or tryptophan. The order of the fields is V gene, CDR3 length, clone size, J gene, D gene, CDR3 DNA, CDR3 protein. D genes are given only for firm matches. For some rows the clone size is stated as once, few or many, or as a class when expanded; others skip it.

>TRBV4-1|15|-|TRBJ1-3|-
TGCGCCAGCAGCCAAGCCGGGGGCTCTGGAAACACCATATATTTT
CASSQAGGSGNTIYF
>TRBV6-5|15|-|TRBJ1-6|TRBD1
TGTGCCAGCAGTTACTCTGGACAGGGGGTTTCACCCCTCCACTTT
CASSYSGQGVSPLHF
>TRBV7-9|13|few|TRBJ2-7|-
TGTGCCAGCAGCCAAGGCTCTCTCTCCGAGCAGTACTTC
CASSQGSLSEQYF
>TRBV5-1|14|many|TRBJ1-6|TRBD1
TGCGCCAGCAGCTCCAGGGGGCAAGGTTCACCCCTCCACTTT
CASSSRGQGSPLHF
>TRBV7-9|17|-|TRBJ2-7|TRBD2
TGTGCCAGCAGCCACCGGGGGGGGTGGGACAACTCCTACGAGCAGTACTTC
CASSHRGGWDNSYEQYF
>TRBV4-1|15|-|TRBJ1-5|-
TGCGCCAGCAGCCAAGCTCTAAGGGGTGATCAGCCCCAGCATTTT
CASSQALRGDQPQHF
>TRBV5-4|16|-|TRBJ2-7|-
TGTGCCAGCAGCTTTGAACCGGGAACTAGCTCCTACGAGCAGTACTTC
CASSFEPGTSSYEQYF
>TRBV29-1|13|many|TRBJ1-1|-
TGCAGCGTCCCCCGGGATCTTAGCACTGAAGCTTTCTTT
CSVPRDLSTEAFF
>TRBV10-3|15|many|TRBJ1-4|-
TGTGCCATCAGTGAGTCGAGGGGGGCTGTTGAAAAACTGTTTTTT
CAISESRGAVEKLFF
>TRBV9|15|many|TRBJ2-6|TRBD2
TGTGCCAGCGGCAAACTAGCGGCTGGGGCCAACGTCCTGACTTTC
CASGKLAAGANVLTF
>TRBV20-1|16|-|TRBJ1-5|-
TGCAGTGCTGCCGGTTATGGGACTGATAGCAATCAGCCCCAGCATTTT
CSAAGYGTDSNQPQHF
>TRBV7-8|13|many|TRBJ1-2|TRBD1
TGTGCCAGCAGTACGGGGACAGTTTATGGCTACACCTTC
CASSTGTVYGYTF
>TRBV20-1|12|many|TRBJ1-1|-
TGCAGTGCTAGAGATCAGGTAGGGGGGGCTTTCTTT
CSARDQVGGAFF
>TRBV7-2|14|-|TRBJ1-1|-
TGTGCCAGCAGCTTATTCCGGGGGAACACTGAAGCTTTCTTT
CASSLFRGNTEAFF
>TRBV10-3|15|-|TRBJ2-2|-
TGTGCCAGCAGTCTCCCGACTGATTACACCGGGGAGCTGTTTTTT
CASSLPTDYTGELFF
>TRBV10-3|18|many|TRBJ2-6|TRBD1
TGTGCCATCAGTGAAGCAACAGGGGGCTGGGCTGGGGCCAACGTCCTGACTTTC
CAISEATGGWAGANVLTF